This TCR beta chain was obtained from a study of blood T cell repertoires in COVID-19 (dated by TCRdb to 2020 to 2022). Regarding the study in general: The collaborator samples originated in the United States, Italy and Spain and spanned the acute and convalescent phases of COVID-19. The prospective study material was composed of cDNA or gDNA derived from T cells, B-cell-depleted T cells, or PBMCs. Subjects who had been exposed to COVID-19, were actively infected with it, or had recovered from it provided the deeply sampled blood TCRbeta repertoires that made up the dataset. The repertoires were released in a freely available public database meant as a resource for research on the immune response to SARS-CoV-2. Samples came from the ongoing ImmuneRACE study (first 160 participants) plus 1,254 subjects from 6 global collaborators. The sample metadata nearly always contained a de-identified subject ID, COVID-19 status, age in years and sex. Where available, HLA class I and class II types were obtained from metadata supplied by the sample provider rather than from assay-based typing. Results the study describes overall, beyond this receptor: Clinical and demographic metadata were provided uncurated, with the amount varying by source and participant.

V has 2 bases trimmed and J has 5 bases trimmed; junction bases matching no gene number 3. The cysteine opens and the phenylalanine closes a CDR3 of 14 amino acids. CDR3 DNA is the only sequence kept; it has 42 bases, read in frame from the first base. For CDR1 and CDR2, the germline V gene lists MNHEY and SVGAGI. About this clone: It lacks a known antigen. No quality values exist for individual bases; no much larger clone is one base distant.

Whole blood was collected in K2EDTA tubes by collaborating institutions according to the institutions' own protocols. Collaborator samples were shipped for TCRbeta analysis as frozen whole blood, isolated PBMCs, or DNA extracted from either sample type. TCRbeta CDR3 regions were amplified from genomic DNA by means of the immunoSEQ Assay, a bias-controlled multiplex PCR. The paper's data handling went like this. The number of nucleated cells in each sample was estimated from the amplification of reference gene primers within the assay. To quantify the absolute abundance of each unique TCRbeta CDR3 rearrangement, sequence reads were collapsed and filtered. For each sample, productive Simpson clonality was calculated as the square root of Simpson's diversity index over productive rearrangements. The immuneACCESS repertoire file appears here via TCRdb, limited to in-frame rearrangements. These files lack a portion of the clones; in checked studies, under half of the deficit traces to unresolved V genes, and the cause of the others is not known. V, J and clone size were drawn from that table, and D and trimming were deduced from the DNA. The sample data list tens of thousands of clones, and 85% to 90% of these were observed just once. The top ten constitute approximately 7% of the sample.

The receptor's source is a human donor in a cohort sampled during active COVID-19. The sample taken for sequencing was peripheral blood. The sequence links TRBV6-5 to TRBJ1-5, with 7 bases in between that match TRBD1. The nucleotide sequence reads as follows: TGTGCCAGCAGTTACGACAGGGACGATCAGCCCCAGCATTTT. This translates into CASSYDRDDQPQHF.